The 2 T cell receptor beta chains in this list originate from one sample, sequenced in a study of blood T cell repertoires in COVID-19. The assay was immunoSEQ multiplex PCR, and TCRdb's table has in-frame clones only and misses some. The table lists 250,000 to 350,000 clones, about 90% of them singletons. What was sequenced was peripheral blood. The origin of the receptors is a young man who had recovered from COVID-19.

This clone has more than one count but fewer than ten. The chain carries TRBV5-1 and TRBJ2-2, with no clear D. The germline V and J ends were trimmed by 0 bases and 7 bases, with 10 bases remaining between them. The CDR3 totals 14 residues. The germline CDR1 and CDR2 sequences are SGHRS and YFSETQ. The CDR3 loop is CASSLESPRGELFF. CDR3 bases: TGCGCCAGCAGCTTGGAATCCCCCCGCGGGGAGCTGTTTTTT.

The chain employs TRBV9 and TRBJ2-2; D possibly corresponds to TRBD2 (5 bases). Trimming took 0 bases from V and 0 from J, leaving 9 bases between them. The CDR3 extends over 16 amino acids. Looked up from germline, CDR1 is SGDLS and CDR2 is YYNGEE. Here the CDR3 reads CASSVGRGTNTGELFF. Written as DNA, the CDR3 is TGTGCCAGCAGCGTAGGTCGGGGTACGAACACCGGGGAGCTGTTTTTT.